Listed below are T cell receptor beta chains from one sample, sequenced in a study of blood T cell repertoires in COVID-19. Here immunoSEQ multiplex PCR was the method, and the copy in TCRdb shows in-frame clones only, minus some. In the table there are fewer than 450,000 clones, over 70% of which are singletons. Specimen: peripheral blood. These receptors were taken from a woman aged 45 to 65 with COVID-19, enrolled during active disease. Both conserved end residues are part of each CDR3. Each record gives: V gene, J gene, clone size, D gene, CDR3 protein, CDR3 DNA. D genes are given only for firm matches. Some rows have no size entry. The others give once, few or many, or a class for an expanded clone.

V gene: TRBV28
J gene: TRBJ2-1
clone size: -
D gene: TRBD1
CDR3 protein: CASSLSPDRVEQFF
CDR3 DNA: TGTGCCAGCAGTTTATCTCCCGACAGGGTCGAGCAGTTCTTC

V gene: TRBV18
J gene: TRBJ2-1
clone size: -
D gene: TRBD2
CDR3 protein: CASSPGGAGPLNEQFF
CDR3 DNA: TGTGCCAGCTCCCCCGGGGGGGCAGGGCCTCTTAATGAGCAGTTCTTC

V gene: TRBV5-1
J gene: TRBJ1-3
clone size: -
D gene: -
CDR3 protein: CASSSGQYSGNTIYF
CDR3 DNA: TGCGCCAGCAGCTCCGGACAGTACTCTGGAAACACCATATATTTT

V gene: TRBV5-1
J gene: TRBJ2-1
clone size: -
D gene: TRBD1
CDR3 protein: CASSPGQGSYNEQFF
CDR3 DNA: TGCGCCAGCAGCCCTGGACAGGGGTCCTACAATGAGCAGTTCTTC

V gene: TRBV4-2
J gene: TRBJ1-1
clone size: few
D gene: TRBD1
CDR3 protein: CASSQDLTGTEKAFF
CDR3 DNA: TGTGCCAGCAGCCAAGACCTGACAGGGACAGAAAAAGCTTTCTTT

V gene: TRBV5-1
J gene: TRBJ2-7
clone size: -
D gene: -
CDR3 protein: CASSLEPSSYEQYF
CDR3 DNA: TGCGCCAGCAGCTTGGAGCCGAGCTCCTACGAGCAGTACTTC

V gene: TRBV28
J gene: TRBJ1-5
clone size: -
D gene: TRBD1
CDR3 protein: CASRARDRWNQPQHF
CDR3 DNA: TGTGCCAGCAGGGCACGGGACAGGTGGAATCAGCCCCAGCATTTT

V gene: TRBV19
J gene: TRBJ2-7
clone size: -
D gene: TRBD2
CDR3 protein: CASSIGSGTPYEQYF
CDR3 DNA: TGTGCCAGTAGTATAGGTAGCGGGACCCCCTACGAGCAGTACTTC

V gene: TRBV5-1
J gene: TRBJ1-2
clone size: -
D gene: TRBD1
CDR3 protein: CASSVGQGYGYTF
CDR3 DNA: TGCGCCAGCAGCGTCGGACAGGGTTATGGCTACACCTTC

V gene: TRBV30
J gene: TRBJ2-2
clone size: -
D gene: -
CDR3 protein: CAWRASRFNTGELFF
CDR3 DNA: TGTGCCTGGAGAGCCTCTAGATTTAACACCGGGGAGCTGTTTTTT

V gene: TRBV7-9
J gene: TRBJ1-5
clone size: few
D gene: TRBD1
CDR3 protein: CASSPTGVGNQPQHF
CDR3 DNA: TGTGCCAGCAGCCCAACAGGGGTGGGCAATCAGCCCCAGCATTTT

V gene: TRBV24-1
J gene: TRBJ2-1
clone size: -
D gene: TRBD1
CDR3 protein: CATSDLEGTGNNEQFF
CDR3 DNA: TGTGCCACCAGTGATTTAGAAGGGACAGGAAACAATGAGCAGTTCTTC

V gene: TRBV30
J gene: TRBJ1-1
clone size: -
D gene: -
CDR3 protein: CAWRAGARNTEAFF
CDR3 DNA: TGTGCCTGGAGAGCAGGGGCGCGGAACACTGAAGCTTTCTTT

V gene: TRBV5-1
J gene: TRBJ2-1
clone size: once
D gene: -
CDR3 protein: CASSLVRSYNEQFF
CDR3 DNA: TGCGCCAGCAGCTTGGTCAGGTCCTACAATGAGCAGTTCTTC

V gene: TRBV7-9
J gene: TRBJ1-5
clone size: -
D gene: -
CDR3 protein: CASNTQPQHF
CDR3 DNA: TGTGCCAGCAACACCCAGCCCCAGCATTTT

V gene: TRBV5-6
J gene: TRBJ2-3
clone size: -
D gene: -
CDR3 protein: CASSRRGTQDTQYF
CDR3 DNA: TGTGCCAGCAGCCGTAGGGGAACCCAAGATACGCAGTATTTT

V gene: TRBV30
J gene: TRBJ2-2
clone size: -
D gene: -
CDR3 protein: CAWSMGQLTGELFF
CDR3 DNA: TGTGCCTGGAGCATGGGGCAACTCACCGGGGAGCTGTTTTTT

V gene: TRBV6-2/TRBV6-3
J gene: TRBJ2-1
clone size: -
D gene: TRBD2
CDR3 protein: CASSYLAGSLSEQFF
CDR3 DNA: TGTGCCAGCAGTTATCTAGCGGGGAGCTTGAGTGAGCAGTTCTTC

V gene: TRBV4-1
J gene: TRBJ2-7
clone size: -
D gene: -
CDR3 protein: CASSLNTYYEQYF
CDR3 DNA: TGCGCCAGCAGCCTCAATACCTACTACGAGCAGTACTTC

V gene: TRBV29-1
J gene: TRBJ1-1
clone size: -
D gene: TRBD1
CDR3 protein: CSVEDYGTGLPNTEAFF
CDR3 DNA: TGCAGCGTTGAAGATTATGGGACAGGGCTCCCGAACACTGAAGCTTTCTTT

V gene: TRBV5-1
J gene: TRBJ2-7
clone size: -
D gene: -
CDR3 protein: CASSLVASLGEQYF
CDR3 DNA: TGCGCCAGCAGCTTGGTGGCTAGCCTTGGGGAGCAGTACTTC

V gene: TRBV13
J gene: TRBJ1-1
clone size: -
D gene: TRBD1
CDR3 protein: CASSSRGQANTEAFF
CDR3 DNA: TGTGCCAGCAGCTCCCGGGGACAGGCGAACACTGAAGCTTTCTTT

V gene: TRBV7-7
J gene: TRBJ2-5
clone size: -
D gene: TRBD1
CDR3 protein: CASSLGQEETQYF
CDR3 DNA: TGTGCCAGCAGCTTGGGACAGGAAGAGACCCAGTACTTC

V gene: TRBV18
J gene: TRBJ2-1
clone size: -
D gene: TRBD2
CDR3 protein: CASSSSSGRTTEQFF
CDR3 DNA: TGTGCCAGCTCATCCTCTAGCGGGAGGACGACGGAGCAGTTCTTC

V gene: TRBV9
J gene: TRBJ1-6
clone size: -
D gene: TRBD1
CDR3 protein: CASSVGDSSNSPLHF
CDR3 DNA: TGTGCCAGCAGCGTAGGGGACAGCAGTAATTCACCCCTCCACTTT

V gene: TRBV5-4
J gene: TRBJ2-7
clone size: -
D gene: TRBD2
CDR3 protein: CASSLRSSGRLYYEQYF
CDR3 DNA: TGTGCCAGCAGCTTGCGGTCTAGCGGGAGACTGTACTACGAGCAGTACTTC

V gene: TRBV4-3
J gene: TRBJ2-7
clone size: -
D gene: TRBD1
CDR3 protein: CASSQEGTGFYEQYF
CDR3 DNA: TGCGCCAGCAGCCAAGAGGGGACAGGATTCTACGAGCAGTACTTC

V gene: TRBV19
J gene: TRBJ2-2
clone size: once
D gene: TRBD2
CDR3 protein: CASSSGRNTGELFF
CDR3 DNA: TGTGCCAGTAGTAGCGGGAGAAACACCGGGGAGCTGTTTTTT

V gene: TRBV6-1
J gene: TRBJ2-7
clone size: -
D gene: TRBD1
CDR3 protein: CASSADRGQDKFYEQYF
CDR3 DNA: TGTGCCAGCAGTGCCGACAGGGGGCAAGATAAATTCTACGAGCAGTACTTC

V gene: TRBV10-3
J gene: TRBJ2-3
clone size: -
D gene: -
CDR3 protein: CAISEGQSRLTQYF
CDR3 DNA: TGTGCCATCAGTGAGGGACAGTCTAGACTTACGCAGTATTTT